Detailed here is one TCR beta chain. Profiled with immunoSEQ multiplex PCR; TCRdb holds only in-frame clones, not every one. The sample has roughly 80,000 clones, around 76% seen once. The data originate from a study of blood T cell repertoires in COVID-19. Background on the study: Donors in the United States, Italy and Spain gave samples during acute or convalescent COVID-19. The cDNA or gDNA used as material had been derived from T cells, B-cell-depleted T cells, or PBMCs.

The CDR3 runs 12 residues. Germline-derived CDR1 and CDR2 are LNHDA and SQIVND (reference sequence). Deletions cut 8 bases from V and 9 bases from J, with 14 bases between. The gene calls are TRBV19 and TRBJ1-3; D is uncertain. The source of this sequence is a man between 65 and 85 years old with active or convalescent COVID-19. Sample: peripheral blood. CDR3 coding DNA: TGTGCCAGTGGCCCCGTTGGGAGCACCATATATTTT. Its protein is CASGPVGSTIYF.